These 6 T cell receptor beta chains share one sample of origin, sequenced in a study of blood T cell repertoires in COVID-19. Sequencing used immunoSEQ multiplex PCR; TCRdb keeps in-frame clones, though not all of them. The table includes fewer than 90,000 clones, nearly 95% detected once. Sequencing used peripheral blood. These receptors were collected from a human donor with active COVID-19. The donor label of this sample is uncertain.

The V call is TRBV6-1, the J call TRBJ2-7; D is unclear. The CDR3 is 14 amino acids. Germline CDR1 and CDR2: MNHNS and SASEGT. Trimming took 3 bases from V and 3 from J, leaving 12 bases between them. In DNA, the CDR3 is TGTGCCAGCAGTGAGAGGTCCCCGGTCTACGAGCAGTACTTC. Translating gives CASSERSPVYEQYF.

The CDR3 DNA reads TGCAGTGCTGAGAACGATGAAAAACTGTTTTTT. Its protein product is CSAENDEKLFF. This chain joins TRBV20-1 and TRBJ1-4, with D unclear. V was clipped by 5 bases and J by 6 bases, with 7 bases between them. This CDR3 is built from 11 residues. The germline gives CDR1 DFQATT, CDR2 SNEGSKA (reference sequence).

This chain links TRBV7-9 with TRBJ1-1; D is undetermined. The V gene's germline CDR1 is SEHNR and CDR2 FQNEAQ (reference sequence). V was clipped by 2 bases and J by 0 bases, with 13 bases between them. CDR3 length equals 16 residues. DNA for the CDR3: TGTGCCAGCAGCTTACGAGGGAGGAGGATGAACACTGAAGCTTTCTTT. It translates to CASSLRGRRMNTEAFF.

V and J are TRBV3-1 (or the pseudogene TRBV3-2) and TRBJ2-1, with 10 nucleotides matching TRBD1. Germline V gene sequence: CDR1 LGHDT, CDR2 YNNKEL (reference sequence). V lost 6 bases and J lost 7; bases outside the gene matches: 6. The CDR3 runs 14 residues. DNA of the CDR3: TGTGCCAGCAGTTTCGACAGGGGGCCAAATGAGCAGTTCTTC. It is translated as CASSFDRGPNEQFF.

This chain joins TRBV27 and TRBJ2-1, with 14 positions matching TRBD2. Germline V lookup: CDR1 MNHEY, CDR2 SMNVEV (reference sequence). There are 16 residues in the CDR3. The J segment lost 9 bases and the V segment lost 3 bases, leaving 7 bases of the junction unmatched. The CDR3 bases are TGTGCCAGCAGTTTCCGACTAGCGGGAGGGCCGGGTGAGCAGTTCTTC. Translating it yields CASSFRLAGGPGEQFF.

The chain is built from TRBV7-8 and TRBJ2-1; D possibly corresponds to TRBD2 (5 bases). The CDR3 extends over 12 amino acids. Germline assignment: CDR1 SGHVS and CDR2 FQNEAQ. The V gene lost 10 bases and the J gene lost 10 bases, with 17 bases spanning the gap. The CDR3 here is CATLYREGEQFF. CDR3 DNA: TGTGCCACCCTATATCGGGAAGGGGAGCAGTTCTTC.